One sample yielded the 30 T cell receptor beta chains listed below, sequenced in a study of blood T cell repertoires in COVID-19. Clones were read by immunoSEQ multiplex PCR, and TCRdb kept only the in-frame ones, dropping some. The sample yields almost 25,000 clones, roughly 94% seen once. Sequencing used peripheral blood. The receptors stem from a man between 65 and 85 years old with active COVID-19.

The chain employs TRBV7-3 and TRBJ2-3; 7 bases align to TRBD1. The CDR3 extends over 15 amino acids. Germline V gene lookup returns CDR1 SGHTA and CDR2 FQGTGA. Trimming cost V 2 bases and J 5 bases; bases outside gene matches: 7. Here the CDR3 DNA reads TGTGCCAGCAGCTTAGACAGGGCCACAATAGATACGCAGTATTTT. Protein product: CASSLDRATIDTQYF.

The CDR3 loop is CSASWQVGRYEKLFF. CDR3 nucleotides: TGCAGTGCTAGTTGGCAGGTGGGGCGGTACGAAAAACTGTTTTTT. The chain uses TRBV20-1 and TRBJ1-4, with D tentatively TRBD1 (5 bases). The V and J ends lost 3 bases and 8 bases respectively, with 19 bases between them. This CDR3 comprises 15 residues. Germline CDR1 is DFQATT and CDR2 is SNEGSKA (reference sequence).

The V gene is TRBV19, the J gene TRBJ1-3; 10 bases line up with TRBD1. Trimming removed 5 bases from V and 0 bases from J; junction bases left unmatched: 4. The CDR3 has 16 amino acids. Per the germline V gene, CDR1 is LNHDA and CDR2 is SQIVND (reference sequence). The CDR3, as DNA: TGTGCCAGTAGTGACAGGGGGCCAAGCTCTGGAAACACCATATATTTT. This sequence encodes CASSDRGPSSGNTIYF.

This clone was detected once. The CDR3 DNA reads as TGTGCCAGCAGTGAATCCGCCAGGGGGAACACTGAAGCTTTCTTT. This sequence encodes CASSESARGNTEAFF. The chain uses TRBV25-1 and TRBJ1-1, with a tentative D call TRBD1 (6 bases). Between the trimmed V and J ends, which lost 1 base and 1 base, there was a span of 10 bases. CDR1 and CDR2 (germline): MGHDK, SYGVNS. CDR3 size: 15 residues. The entire variable domain, with the rest obtained from reference TRBV25-1 and TRBJ1-1, is as follows: EADIYQTPRYLVIGTGKKITLECSQTMGHDKMYWYQQDPGMELHLIHYSYGVNSTEKGDLSSESTVSRIRTEHFPLTLESARPSHTSQYLCASSESARGNTEAFFGQGTRLTVV.

CDR3 region: CASSLWDSYEQYF. The CDR3 DNA follows: TGTGCCAGCAGCCTATGGGACAGCTACGAGCAGTACTTC. V is TRBV7-2 and J is TRBJ2-7; 7 bases are shared with TRBD1. V lost 5 bases to trimming and J lost 3 bases; unmatched junction nucleotides: 4. The V gene's germline CDR1 is SGHTA and CDR2 FQGNSA. The CDR3 spans 13 residues.

This rearrangement joins TRBV7-9 to TRBJ1-1; TRBD1 agrees at 7 bases. The V and J ends lost 5 bases and 0 bases, in that order; junction bases with no gene match: 6. CDR3 length equals 15 residues. CDR1 is SEHNR and CDR2 is FQNEAQ in the germline V gene (reference sequence). DNA for the CDR3: TGTGCCAGCAGCGGAATGACAGGGATGAACACTGAAGCTTTCTTT. Protein sequence: CASSGMTGMNTEAFF.

This clone appeared once. The V and J genes are TRBV4-2 and TRBJ1-2, with 10 positions matching TRBD1. Germline trimming cut 3 bases from V and 4 bases from J; bases unmatched to any gene: 11. The CDR3 totals 17 residues. Germline V gene lookup returns CDR1 LGHNA and CDR2 YNFKEQ. For the CDR3, the DNA is TGTGCCAGCAGCCACCCTGGCGACAGGGGGCACGTCTATGGCTACACCTTC. This translates into CASSHPGDRGHVYGYTF.

The chain combines TRBV6-5 with TRBJ2-5; 9 nucleotides align to TRBD2. In germline, CDR1 is MNHEY, CDR2 SVGAGI. The CDR3 extends over 15 amino acids. V trimming: 10 bases; J trimming: 1 base; junction bases outside the gene matches: 10. CDR3 in amino acids: CATTEWRGGQETQYF. The DNA for the CDR3 is TGTGCCACGACAGAATGGCGGGGGGGCCAAGAGACCCAGTACTTC.

The chain employs TRBV11-3 and TRBJ2-2; D possibly corresponds to TRBD2 (6 bases). Germline CDR1 reads SGHNT; CDR2 reads YENEEA. The CDR3 has 17 residues. Trimming shortened V by 1 base and J by 0 bases, and 12 bases separated the two germline ends. The CDR3 region is CASSLGPWGANTGELFF. Written as DNA, the CDR3 is TGTGCCAGCAGCTTAGGGCCGTGGGGGGCGAACACCGGGGAGCTGTTTTTT.

This chain uses TRBV5-4 with TRBJ1-1; D unclear. From germline, CDR1 is SGHNT and CDR2 YYREEE (reference sequence). V was trimmed by 5 bases and J by 0 bases, leaving 8 bases between them. The CDR3 is 13 residues long. CDR3 nucleotides: TGTGCCAGCAGTATGTCCCTGAACACTGAAGCTTTCTTT. Its protein is CASSMSLNTEAFF.

J is TRBJ1-6 and V is TRBV6-5; maybe TRBD1 (6 bases). The CDR3 has 15 amino acids. Germline CDR1 reads MNHEY; CDR2 reads SVGAGI. The germline V and J ends were trimmed by 6 bases and 4 bases, with 13 bases remaining between them. The CDR3 DNA follows: TGTGCCAGCAGGACTGGACAGAAGTATAATTCACCCCTCCACTTT. Protein: CASRTGQKYNSPLHF.

The chain uses TRBV19 and TRBJ2-1; 8 nucleotides line up with TRBD2. This CDR3 comprises 14 residues. The germline CDR1 and CDR2 sequences are LNHDA and SQIVND (reference sequence). V dropped 8 bases and J dropped 6; count of bases not matched to a gene: 9. CDR3 sequence: CASLERGSVNEQFF. The CDR3 coding sequence is TGTGCCAGTCTAGAGCGGGGGTCGGTCAATGAGCAGTTCTTC.

The V gene is TRBV11-2, the J gene TRBJ2-7, with 7 bases matching TRBD2. Germline-derived CDR1 and CDR2 are SGHAT and FQNNGV. This CDR3 has 17 amino acids. Trimming at V came to 1 base and at J to 2 bases, leaving 11 bases not matched to a gene. CDR3 DNA: TGTGCCAGCAGCTTAGTGAGAGGGAGGGCCCTCACCTACGAGCAGTACTTC. It translates to CASSLVRGRALTYEQYF.

The V call is TRBV29-1, the J call TRBJ2-5, with 11 nucleotides matching TRBD2. The CDR3 covers 14 residues. V was clipped by 5 bases and J by 7 bases; unmatched bases: 9. In germline, CDR1 is SQVTM, CDR2 ANQGSEA. The CDR3 here is CSVRISGRAATQYF. In DNA, the CDR3 is TGCAGCGTTAGGATTAGCGGGAGGGCCGCGACCCAGTACTTC.

The V call is TRBV7-2, the J call TRBJ1-6; D perhaps matches TRBD1 (5 bases). The CDR3 has 16 residues. Looked up from germline, CDR1 is SGHTA and CDR2 is FQGNSA. V gave up 4 bases and J gave up 1 base, with 11 bases separating them. The CDR3 sequence is CASSSGGWSYNSPLHF. The CDR3 region has the DNA TGTGCCAGCAGCTCGGGGGGTTGGTCCTATAATTCACCCCTCCACTTT.

The chain recombines TRBV30 with TRBJ1-3; 7 bases align to TRBD1. Trimming removed 0 bases from V and 0 bases from J; junction bases left unmatched: 2. This CDR3 is 15 amino acids long. Germline values: CDR1 GTSNPN, CDR2 SVGIG (reference sequence). The CDR3 reads CAWSVDRASGNTIYF. CDR3 coding DNA: TGTGCCTGGAGTGTTGACAGGGCCTCTGGAAACACCATATATTTT.

The chain combines TRBV3-1 (or the pseudogene TRBV3-2) with TRBJ1-6; D possibly corresponds to TRBD1 (6 bases). The V gene's germline CDR1 is LGHDT and CDR2 YNNKEL (reference sequence). This CDR3 is built from 15 residues. Trimming took off 4 bases at V and 6 bases at J, with 13 bases between the two ends. CDR3 loop: CASSPGQWINSPLHF. The CDR3 DNA sequence: TGTGCCAGCAGCCCCGGACAGTGGATTAATTCACCCCTCCACTTT.

The chain uses TRBV15 and TRBJ1-1; D is perhaps TRBD1 (5 bases). Germline lookup yields CDR1 LNHNV and CDR2 YYDKDF (reference sequence). The V and J ends lost 4 bases and 2 bases respectively, with 14 bases between them. The CDR3 totals 15 residues. The DNA for the CDR3 is TGTGCCACCAGCAAAACGACACAGGAAAACACTGAAGCTTTCTTT. It codes for CATSKTTQENTEAFF.

This chain links TRBV28 with TRBJ1-6, with unresolved D. Trimming removed 2 bases at V and 0 bases at J, with 8 bases between. CDR1 and CDR2 (germline): MDHEN, SYDVKM. The CDR3 runs to 16 residues. The CDR3 nucleotides read TGTGCCAGCAGTTTACCTAGGAGCTCCTATAATTCACCCCTCCACTTT. This sequence encodes CASSLPRSSYNSPLHF.

This sequence joins TRBV11-2 and TRBJ2-6; TRBD1 agrees at 12 bases. V lost 5 bases to trimming and J lost 4 bases; unmatched junction nucleotides: 12. Germline CDR1 reads SGHAT; CDR2 reads FQNNGV. The CDR3 covers 19 residues. The DNA of the CDR3 is TGTGCCAGCAGCCTCCTCTCGGGACAGGGGGCTGCCGGGGCCAACGTCCTGACTTTC. It specifies CASSLLSGQGAAGANVLTF.

This chain joins TRBV19 and TRBJ2-1, with D perhaps matching TRBD2 (5 bases). Germline lookup yields CDR1 LNHDA and CDR2 SQIVND (reference sequence). The CDR3 spans 15 residues. Trimming took off 2 bases at V and 2 bases at J, with 10 bases between the two ends. The CDR3 DNA reads as TGTGCCAGTAGTATACCCCCGGGAACCTACAATGAGCAGTTCTTC. This translates into CASSIPPGTYNEQFF.

The V gene is TRBV6-2 or TRBV6-3, the J gene TRBJ2-7; D gene uncertain. The germline V and J ends were trimmed by 5 bases and 3 bases, with 5 bases remaining between them. From germline, CDR1 is MNHEY and CDR2 SVGEGT. CDR3 size: 11 residues. CDR3 nucleotide sequence: TGTGCCAGCAGTAATTACTACGAGCAGTACTTC. Its translation: CASSNYYEQYF.

The DNA of the CDR3 is TGTGCCACCAGCCGGGACAGCAACTATGGCTACACCTTC. This encodes CATSRDSNYGYTF. The J gene is TRBJ1-2, the V gene TRBV24-1; TRBD1 aligns across 7 bases. The trim removed 7 bases at V and 2 bases at J, leaving 3 bases unmatched. CDR1 and CDR2 from the germline V gene are KGHDR and SFDVKD. The CDR3 spans 13 residues.

A remark on this clone: The junction shows a germline mismatch at one end, possibly a read error. This chain links TRBV12-5 with TRBJ2-3, with 7 nucleotides matching TRBD2. This CDR3 comprises 18 residues. Germline values: CDR1 LGHNT, CDR2 FRNRAP. The CDR3 loop is CASGLGTQAAGDTDTQYF. The CDR3 coding sequence is TGTGCTAGTGGGTTGGGGACCCAGGCGGCGGGGGACACAGATACGCAGTATTTT.

The J gene is TRBJ1-2, the V gene TRBV29-1; 12 bases agree with TRBD1. This CDR3 region has 13 residues. Germline V CDR1 and CDR2: SQVTM, ANQGSEA. V shed 7 bases, J shed 4 bases, and the junction held 4 bases outside the gene matches. CDR3 region: CSARDRGPYGYTF. The CDR3, as DNA: TGCAGCGCCCGGGACAGGGGGCCCTATGGCTACACCTTC.

The V and J genes are TRBV27 and TRBJ2-3; 8 nucleotides align to TRBD2. The CDR3 has 13 amino acids. Germline loops: CDR1 MNHEY, CDR2 SMNVEV (reference sequence). V shed 9 bases, J shed 5 bases, and the junction held 7 bases outside the gene matches. The CDR3 protein is CASGGGSRDTQYF. The CDR3 DNA sequence: TGTGCCAGTGGCGGGGGGTCGAGAGATACGCAGTATTTT.

The V call is TRBV11-1, the J call TRBJ2-7; a weak D match, TRBD1 (5 bases). CDR1 is SGHAT and CDR2 is FQDESV in the germline V gene (reference sequence). The ends were cut back, 5 bases at V and 7 bases at J, with 9 bases in the middle. The CDR3 runs to 11 residues. The CDR3 DNA reads as TGTGCCAGCAGCAGGAAGGGGGAGCAGTACTTC. It yields the protein CASSRKGEQYF.

This clone occurred once. The chain carries TRBV9 and TRBJ2-1; D ambiguous. V was pared by 5 bases and J by 2 bases, with 17 bases between. Germline CDR1 and CDR2: SGDLS and YYNGEE. This CDR3 has 16 amino acids. The CDR3 is CASSLFVRGPYNEQFF. CDR3 DNA sequence: TGTGCCAGCAGTCTTTTTGTTAGAGGCCCCTACAATGAGCAGTTCTTC.

This clone appeared a single time. This chain links TRBV11-2 with TRBJ2-3; 9 nucleotides match TRBD1. CDR3 length: 15 residues. CDR1 is SGHAT and CDR2 is FQNNGV in the germline V gene. V shed 6 bases and J 5 bases; nucleotides not matched to a gene: 9. CDR3 bases: TGTGCCAGCAGTTCTTACAGGGGGCGAGGAGATACGCAGTATTTT. The encoded protein is CASSSYRGRGDTQYF.

The chain has TRBV5-6 and TRBJ1-3; unclear D gene. The CDR3 runs to 16 residues. The germline gives CDR1 SGHDT, CDR2 YYEEEE. With 2 bases removed from V and 4 bases from J, the gap between germline ends came to 16 bases. The CDR3 DNA sequence: TGTGCCAGCAGCTTCCGCCGGACTGCCAGAGGAAACACCATATATTTT. Its translation is CASSFRRTARGNTIYF. Full variable domain (remainder filled in from reference TRBV5-6 and TRBJ1-3): DAGVTQSPTHLIKTRGQQVTLRCSPKSGHDTVSWYQQALGQGPQFIFQYYEEEERQRGNFPDRFSGHQFPNYSSELNVNALLLGDSALYLCASSFRRTARGNTIYFGEGSWLTVV.